Listed here is a single TCR beta chain. Its specificity is unknown. Trimming cost V 0 bases and J 1 base; bases outside gene matches: 5. The germline CDR1 and CDR2 sequences are SGHKS and YYEKEE (reference sequence). This CDR3 comprises 18 residues. With 60 Vbeta and 13 Jbeta primers, the PCR was carried out. TCRdb's copy holds only in-frame clones and misses some; the assay was immunoSEQ multiplex PCR. In the table there are fewer than 150,000 clones, approximately 77% of which are singletons. This record comes from a study of cytomegalovirus exposure and HLA in healthy donors. Whole-study findings and limits: From TCR beta sequences, most subjects' HLA-A and HLA-B alleles were reportedly predicted accurately. A later analysis linked a missense DCLRE1C variant to TCR beta V- and J-gene trimming.

The rearrangement uses TRBV5-5 and TRBJ2-3; 13 bases fit TRBD2. This TCR came from a woman in her 50s in good health and CMV-seronegative. Sequenced sample: PBMCs. CDR3 residues: CASSLGLAGGLGTDTQYF. The CDR3, as DNA: TGTGCCAGCAGCTTGGGACTAGCGGGGGGACTAGGCACAGATACGCAGTATTTT.